This T cell receptor (beta chain) was sequenced in a study of T cells in Graves' hyperthyroidism and ophthalmopathy. General study points: Blood samples included most of the expanded thyroid clonotypes exceeding 0.001. Separating ophthalmopathy from stable hyperthyroidism was achieved by a 13 V-J model.

There are many counts of this clonotype. Its target is not known. The V end lost 6 bases, the J end lost 3 bases, and 8 bases lay between the germline ends. CDR1 SEHNR and CDR2 FQNEAQ come from the germline V gene (reference sequence). The CDR3 runs to 12 residues. The TCR beta CDR3 regions underwent amplification using RNA transcripts as the source. RT-PCR in the first round (using the HTBI primer set) targeted the TCR CDR3. TCRdb passed the multiplex PCR reads through MiXCR, listing each CDR3 protein once. The repertoire consists of roughly 160,000 distinct CDR3 sequences, with over 7.5% occurring once and the leading ten covering more than 20%.

Sequencing was performed on blood. This clonotype originated in a woman aged 18-35 years with Graves' hyperthyroidism that later progressed to Graves' ophthalmopathy. The chain combines TRBV7-9 with TRBJ1-1; D call uncertain. The CDR3 region is CASSLMDTEAFF. DNA for the CDR3: TGTGCCAGCAGTCTTATGGACACTGAAGCTTTCTTT.